Listed here are 21 T cell receptor beta chains from one sample, sequenced in a study of blood T cell repertoires in COVID-19 (dated by TCRdb to 2018 to 2020). Receptors were amplified or captured by the immunoSEQ multiplex PCR assay. TCRdb re-hosts the immuneACCESS table, in-frame sequences only. Its copies lack some clones; in the studies checked, an unresolved V gene accounts for under half of them, and the cause for the rest is not known. The sample yields over 150,000 clones; about 86% were counted once. Around 6.6% of the sample is in the top ten clones. The sequencing sample was made of peripheral blood. The receptors here all came from a man between 50 and 59 years old with active or convalescent COVID-19.

The chain couples TRBV3-1 (or the pseudogene TRBV3-2) to TRBJ1-6, with D uncertain. The germline gives CDR1 LGHDT, CDR2 YNNKEL (reference sequence). The CDR3 runs to 13 residues. The V and J ends lost 1 base and 14 bases respectively, with 12 bases between them. In DNA form, the CDR3 reads TGTGCCAGCAGCCAAGGAAGAACGGGAGCCCTCCACTTT. This gives the protein CASSQGRTGALHF.

The rearrangement uses TRBV7-2 and TRBJ2-1; 7 bases line up with TRBD2. The CDR3 is 15 residues long. CDR1 and CDR2 (germline): SGHTA, FQGNSA. With V trimmed by 8 bases and J by 7 bases, 14 bases remained unmatched. CDR3 sequence reads: CASGDSAGVGNEQFF. For the CDR3, the DNA is TGTGCCAGCGGAGATTCGGCGGGAGTGGGAAATGAGCAGTTCTTC.

The J gene is TRBJ1-3, the V gene TRBV4-1, with D perhaps TRBD1 (5 bases). The V gene's germline CDR1 is MGHRA and CDR2 YSYEKL. The CDR3 is 15 residues long. V lost 2 bases and J 1 base, leaving 9 bases between the germline ends. Here the CDR3 DNA reads TGCGCCAGCAGCCAAATGGGGGGGTCTGGAAACACCATATATTTT. Encoded protein: CASSQMGGSGNTIYF.

The chain recombines TRBV5-4 with TRBJ2-1, with TRBD2 matching 11 bases. The CDR3 runs to 16 residues. From germline, CDR1 is SGHNT and CDR2 YYREEE (reference sequence). Germline trimming cut 4 bases from V and 1 base from J; bases unmatched to any gene: 4. This chain's CDR3 is CASSLGTSGSYNEQFF. The CDR3 DNA sequence: TGTGCCAGCAGCCTCGGGACTAGCGGATCCTACAATGAGCAGTTCTTC.

The chain carries TRBV6-2 or TRBV6-3 and TRBJ2-5, with TRBD2 as a possible D gene (5 bases). Germline V lookup: CDR1 MNHEY, CDR2 SVGEGT. The length of the CDR3 is 12 residues. Trimming left V 5 bases short and J 7 bases short, with 11 bases between. In nucleotides, the CDR3 is TGTGCCAGCAGTGCAGGTGGAGGGACCCAGTACTTC. Translated, it gives CASSAGGGTQYF.

This clone occurred a few times. The V gene is TRBV6-2 or TRBV6-3, the J gene TRBJ2-3; 7 bases fit TRBD2. Germline trimming cut 5 bases from V and 4 bases from J; bases unmatched to any gene: 6. Germline V gene data show CDR1 as MNHEY and CDR2 as SVGEGT. This CDR3 contains 14 residues. The CDR3 nucleotides are TGTGCCAGCAGTGGAGCGGGGAGGGCAGATACGCAGTATTTT. This codes for CASSGAGRADTQYF.

The chain employs TRBV11-2 and TRBJ1-2; tentative D call: TRBD1 (6 bases). CDR3 length: 13 residues. Trimming took 4 bases from V and 8 from J, leaving 14 bases between them. Germline V CDR1 and CDR2: SGHAT, FQNNGV. The CDR3 loop reads CASSSQTGPGYTF. The CDR3, as DNA: TGTGCCAGCAGCTCCCAGACAGGTCCGGGCTACACCTTC.

CDR3 in amino acids: CASSPGDRGISPLHF. The CDR3 nucleotides read TGTGCCAGCAGTCCCGGGGACAGGGGAATTTCACCCCTCCACTTT. This rearrangement joins TRBV28 to TRBJ1-6; 10 nucleotides match TRBD1. Losses at the gene ends were 5 bases for V and 9 bases for J; bases not matched to a gene: 7. The CDR3 has 15 residues. CDR1 and CDR2 from the germline V gene are MDHEN and SYDVKM. The whole variable domain, remainder taken from reference TRBV28 and TRBJ1-6, is DVKVTQSSRYLVKRTGEKVFLECVQDMDHENMFWYRQDPGLGLRLIYFSYDVKMKEKGDIPEGYSVSREKKERFSLILESASTNQTSMYLCASSPGDRGISPLHFGNGTRLTVT.

The chain couples TRBV19 to TRBJ1-1; possibly TRBD1 for D (6 bases). V lost 1 base, J lost 5 bases, and 11 bases lay in between. The CDR3 length is 14 residues. The germline gives CDR1 LNHDA, CDR2 SQIVND (reference sequence). The CDR3 DNA reads TGTGCCAGTAGTATAGGCCAGGGGAATACTGAAGCTTTCTTT. Its translation: CASSIGQGNTEAFF.

This clone was recorded a few times. The gene calls are TRBV10-3 and TRBJ2-5; 9 positions match TRBD1. V dropped 10 bases and J dropped 5; count of bases not matched to a gene: 11. CDR1 and CDR2 (germline): ENHRY, SYGVKD. The CDR3 has 14 amino acids. The CDR3 reads CAKDDRGTGETQYF. CDR3 in DNA: TGTGCCAAAGACGACAGGGGGACAGGGGAGACCCAGTACTTC.

This sequence joins TRBV7-6 and TRBJ2-5; TRBD2 is a possible D gene (5 bases). Per germline, CDR1 SGHVS and CDR2 FNYEAQ. The germline V and J ends were trimmed by 8 bases and 5 bases, with 21 bases remaining between them. This CDR3 comprises 15 residues. This chain's CDR3 is CASGRGADDLETQYF. For the CDR3, the DNA is TGTGCCAGCGGACGGGGAGCGGATGATTTGGAGACCCAGTACTTC.

Worth noting for this clone: This could be a read error, since a much larger clone is one nucleotide away. The chain couples TRBV5-5 to TRBJ1-1, with D perhaps matching TRBD1 (6 bases). Germline V lookup: CDR1 SGHKS, CDR2 YYEKEE (reference sequence). V lost 2 bases to trimming and J lost 1 base, with 6 bases between them. The CDR3 runs 13 residues. CDR3 residues: CASSLQGNTEAFF. CDR3 sequence (DNA): TGTGCCAGCAGCTTACAGGGGAACACTGAAGCTTTCTTT. The whole variable domain, filled in from reference TRBV5-5 and TRBJ1-1, reads DAGVTQSPTHLIKTRGQQVTLRCSPISGHKSVSWYQQVLGQGPQFIFQYYEKEERGRGNFPDRFSARQFPNYSSELNVNALLLGDSALYLCASSLQGNTEAFFGQGTRLTVV.

V usage is TRBV7-9 and J usage is TRBJ1-1; 9 positions agree with TRBD1. This CDR3 has 16 residues. Trimming removed 5 bases from V and 1 base from J; junction bases left unmatched: 8. Germline V gives CDR1 SEHNR, CDR2 FQNEAQ (reference sequence). The CDR3 bases are TGTGCCAGCAGCAGCGGACAGGGGATGTCGAACACTGAAGCTTTCTTT. It specifies CASSSGQGMSNTEAFF.

The rearrangement links TRBV25-1 to TRBJ1-6, with 8 bases matching TRBD1. The CDR3 totals 14 residues. V gave up 6 bases and J gave up 9 bases; unmatched junction bases: 7. Germline loops: CDR1 MGHDK, CDR2 SYGVNS. This chain's CDR3 is CASSLDRGSSPLHF. In DNA form, the CDR3 reads TGTGCCAGCAGCCTCGACAGGGGAAGTTCACCCCTCCACTTT. The full variable domain, with the rest looked up from reference TRBV25-1 and TRBJ1-6, is EADIYQTPRYLVIGTGKKITLECSQTMGHDKMYWYQQDPGMELHLIHYSYGVNSTEKGDLSSESTVSRIRTEHFPLTLESARPSHTSQYLCASSLDRGSSPLHFGNGTRLTVT.

V and J are TRBV5-6 and TRBJ2-3; D perhaps matches TRBD2 (6 bases). Trimming cost V 5 bases and J 2 bases, with 12 bases left between them. CDR3 length: 14 residues. Germline CDR1 reads SGHDT; CDR2 reads YYEEEE. The CDR3 nucleotides are TGTGCCAGCAGGGGTGGGACTCCCACAGATACGCAGTATTTT. It specifies CASRGGTPTDTQYF.

This chain joins TRBV29-1 and TRBJ1-3; no reliable D call. Germline values: CDR1 SQVTM, CDR2 ANQGSEA. V lost 4 bases, J lost 4 bases, and 5 bases lay in between. The CDR3 extends over 11 amino acids. The CDR3: CSVGRGNTIYF. CDR3 bases: TGCAGCGTTGGCAGGGGAAACACCATATATTTT.

CDR3 region: CASSDLGVYGYTF. Here the CDR3 DNA reads TGTGCCAGCAGTGATCTTGGAGTCTATGGCTACACCTTC. This chain joins TRBV2 and TRBJ1-2; D gene ambiguous. Trimming shortened V by 3 bases and J by 4 bases, and 9 bases separated the two germline ends. This CDR3 is 13 amino acids long. Germline CDR1 is SNHLY and CDR2 is FYNNEI.

The J gene is TRBJ1-6, the V gene TRBV5-4; 12 nucleotides align to TRBD1. The germline V gene encodes CDR1 SGHNT and CDR2 YYREEE (reference sequence). The CDR3 is 18 amino acids. J lost 1 base, V lost 4 bases, and 6 bases had no gene match. The CDR3 nucleotides are TGTGCCAGCAGCCGGGGACAGGGGGCGCAGTCCTATAATTCACCCCTCCACTTT. Translated, it gives CASSRGQGAQSYNSPLHF.

The rearrangement links TRBV6-2 or TRBV6-3 to TRBJ1-4, with 7 bases matching TRBD1. Germline V gene data show CDR1 as MNHEY and CDR2 as SVGEGT. V lost 2 bases to trimming and J lost 7 bases; unmatched junction nucleotides: 7. CDR3 length: 15 residues. CDR3 sequence (DNA): TGTGCCAGCAGTTACGCCACCCAGGGGGGTGAAAAACTGTTTTTT. It translates to CASSYATQGGEKLFF.

The rearrangement joins TRBV2 to TRBJ1-1, with D possibly matching TRBD1 (6 bases). Trimming left V 6 bases short and J 1 base short, with 12 bases between. The CDR3 contains 14 residues. Germline assignment: CDR1 SNHLY and CDR2 FYNNEI. The CDR3 coding sequence is TGTGCCAGCAGCTCAGACAGGAGGAACACTGAAGCTTTCTTT. Translated: CASSSDRRNTEAFF.

Here the CDR3 DNA reads TGTGCCAGCAACCCTCTCGACTATCAATCTATAGCCAAAAACATTCAGTACTTC. Residues: CASNPLDYQSIAKNIQYF. The J gene is TRBJ2-4, the V gene TRBV7-2, with a weak D call TRBD2 (5 bases). Germline V gives CDR1 SGHTA, CDR2 FQGNSA. V lost 7 bases, J lost 0 bases, and 22 bases lay in between. This CDR3 has 18 amino acids.